One sample yielded the 25 T cell receptor beta chains listed below, sequenced in a study of cytomegalovirus exposure and HLA in healthy donors. TCRdb keeps only in-frame clones here, not all; method: immunoSEQ multiplex PCR. The sample has a few hundred thousand clones, 80% to 90% seen once; the top ten hold 1%. The sequenced sample was PBMCs. Every receptor here comes from a young woman in good health and CMV-seronegative.

The chain's CDR3 is CASSQDGGQGNYGYTF. Here the CDR3 DNA reads TGCGCCAGCAGCCAAGATGGTGGACAGGGGAACTATGGCTACACCTTC. The genes are TRBV4-3 and TRBJ1-2; 9 bases are a match to TRBD1. Germline values: CDR1 LGHNA, CDR2 YSLEER. J gave up 2 bases and V 0 bases, and 4 bases lay outside the gene matches. The CDR3 sequence is 16 residues long.

The rearrangement links TRBV11-3 to TRBJ2-3; 9 nucleotides match TRBD2. The V gene end was trimmed by 6 bases and the J gene end by 9 bases; junction bases not matched to a gene: 16. This CDR3 spans 16 amino acids. The germline CDR1 and CDR2 sequences are SGHNT and YENEEA. The CDR3 loop is CASSEALAGLAQTQYF. CDR3 nucleotides: TGTGCCAGCAGTGAGGCCCTAGCGGGGTTAGCCCAAACGCAGTATTTT.

This chain connects TRBV19 to TRBJ2-7; TRBD1 aligns across 8 bases. This CDR3 has 14 residues. The trim removed 6 bases at V and 3 bases at J, leaving 7 bases unmatched. CDR1 is LNHDA, CDR2 SQIVND, per germline (reference sequence). The CDR3 protein is CASSATGVGYEQYF. The CDR3 bases are TGTGCCAGTAGCGCGACAGGGGTTGGCTACGAGCAGTACTTC.

The genes are TRBV30 and TRBJ1-2, with TRBD1 as a possible D gene (5 bases). The ends were cut back, 0 bases at V and 8 bases at J, with 13 bases in the middle. This CDR3 is 13 amino acids long. Germline values: CDR1 GTSNPN, CDR2 SVGIG (reference sequence). Written as DNA, the CDR3 is TGTGCCTGGAGTGTACAGGTCAGGACGGGCTACACCTTC. Encoded protein: CAWSVQVRTGYTF.

The rearrangement links TRBV7-9 to TRBJ1-6; 8 bases are shared with TRBD1. The CDR3 has 15 residues. The junction had 6 bases not matched to a gene; V was cut back by 5 bases and J by 6 bases. Germline V gene lookup returns CDR1 SEHNR and CDR2 FQNEAQ (reference sequence). CDR3 nucleotide sequence: TGTGCCAGCAGCCCGGGACAGGTTGTTAATTCACCCCTCCACTTT. Protein product: CASSPGQVVNSPLHF.

The chain recombines TRBV19 with TRBJ1-1; maybe TRBD1 (5 bases). Germline CDR1 is LNHDA and CDR2 is SQIVND (reference sequence). The CDR3 contains 15 residues. Trimming cost V 4 bases and J 6 bases, with 18 bases left between them. In DNA, the CDR3 is TGTGCCAGTAGTACCGTCGGGGGACGAGTCCCTGAAGCTTTCTTT. Protein product: CASSTVGGRVPEAFF.

The chain combines TRBV2 with TRBJ2-1; 10 bases align to TRBD2. Germline values: CDR1 SNHLY, CDR2 FYNNEI. The CDR3 is 19 amino acids. Unmatched junction bases numbered 16, after V lost 6 bases and J lost 2 bases. CDR3 DNA: TGTGCCAGCAGAGGGAGGGGAGCGGGAGGGCTGTACGCCTACAATGAGCAGTTCTTC. It yields the protein CASRGRGAGGLYAYNEQFF.

This clone was detected only once. DNA for the CDR3: TGTGCCAGCAGTTGGGGCGTCACCTATGGCTACACCTTC. Protein sequence: CASSWGVTYGYTF. The chain joins TRBV28 to TRBJ1-2; possibly TRBD1 for D (5 bases). CDR1 MDHEN and CDR2 SYDVKM come from the germline V gene. The V gene lost 4 bases and the J gene lost 4 bases, with 10 bases spanning the gap. The CDR3 extends over 13 amino acids.

The J gene is TRBJ2-7, the V gene TRBV30; 9 nucleotides match TRBD1. Germline V CDR1 and CDR2: GTSNPN, SVGIG (reference sequence). The ends lost 4 bases at V and 5 bases at J; junction bases unmatched: 9. This CDR3 has 14 amino acids. The CDR3 loop is CAWTAGTGIHEQYF. For the CDR3, the DNA is TGTGCCTGGACGGCCGGGACAGGGATCCACGAGCAGTACTTC.

This clone was observed a few times. The chain carries TRBV6-5 and TRBJ1-5, with D possibly matching TRBD1 (5 bases). Germline CDR1 MNHEY, CDR2 SVGAGI. Trimming stripped 6 bases from V and 1 base from J, with 7 bases between. The CDR3 is 13 amino acids. The CDR3 region has the DNA TGTGCCAGCAGGTCAGGGAGCAATCAGCCCCAGCATTTT. This codes for CASRSGSNQPQHF.

The chain links TRBV11-2 to TRBJ2-7; D remains ambiguous. This CDR3 has 14 residues. Trimming took 4 bases from V and 7 from J, leaving 17 bases between them. Germline assignment: CDR1 SGHAT and CDR2 FQNNGV. Here the CDR3 DNA reads TGTGCCAGCAGCTCTGGAGTATCCGGTGCGGAGCAGTACTTC. Translated: CASSSGVSGAEQYF.

The genes are TRBV5-1 and TRBJ2-7, with D perhaps matching TRBD1 (6 bases). Germline V gene data show CDR1 as SGHRS and CDR2 as YFSETQ. With 3 bases removed from V and 1 base from J, the gap between germline ends came to 20 bases. The CDR3 covers 17 residues. In DNA form, the CDR3 reads TGCGCCAGCAGCTACCTACCGGGACACTTAACTTCCTACGAGCAGTACTTC. This translates into CASSYLPGHLTSYEQYF.

This clone has a count of ten or more. This chain joins TRBV6-1 and TRBJ2-7, with TRBD2 matching over 7 bases. The germline V gene encodes CDR1 MNHNS and CDR2 SASEGT. This CDR3 region has 12 residues. J was trimmed by 2 bases and V by 11 bases; bases with no gene match: 6. The CDR3 region has the DNA TGTGCCCTGGGTCGGGGGGCCTACGAGCAGTACTTC. Protein sequence: CALGRGAYEQYF.

The chain combines TRBV5-6 with TRBJ1-1, with 8 bases lining up with TRBD1. The CDR3 consists of 16 residues. Germline V gives CDR1 SGHDT, CDR2 YYEEEE. Losses at the gene ends were 5 bases for V and 3 bases for J; bases not matched to a gene: 12. CDR3 amino acids: CASRTGALLGDTEAFF. In DNA form, the CDR3 reads TGTGCCAGCAGGACAGGGGCTTTGTTAGGTGACACTGAAGCTTTCTTT.

The chain recombines TRBV6-5 with TRBJ1-2, with unresolved D. This CDR3 contains 12 residues. Trimming removed 4 bases at V and 7 bases at J, with 10 bases between. Germline CDR1 is MNHEY and CDR2 is SVGAGI. The CDR3 coding sequence is TGTGCCAGCAGTTTTGATGGAGCTGGCTACACCTTC. It is translated as CASSFDGAGYTF.

The genes are TRBV11-3 and TRBJ2-7; 8 bases are a match to TRBD2. Germline assignment: CDR1 SGHNT and CDR2 YENEEA. The CDR3 is 15 amino acids. Losses at the gene ends were 7 bases for V and 2 bases for J; bases not matched to a gene: 10. The CDR3 DNA reads as TGTGCCAGCAAGTACAGTAGCGGGACAACCTACGAGCAGTACTTC. The encoded protein is CASKYSSGTTYEQYF.

Turning to this clone: The sample has other DNA sequences that encode this CDR3 too. The chain links TRBV5-8 to TRBJ1-1, with D possibly TRBD1 on 5 matching bases. V lost 1 base and J lost 8, with 9 bases in between. The CDR3 extends over 12 amino acids. In germline, CDR1 is SGHTS, CDR2 YDEGEE. CDR3 sequence (DNA): TGTGCCAGCAGCTTGTGGGGCCCAGAAGCTTTCTTT. Amino acids: CASSLWGPEAFF. Based on the CDR3 plus reference TRBV5-8 and TRBJ1-1, the full variable domain is EAGVTQSPTHLIKTRGQQATLRCSPISGHTSVYWYQQALGLGLQFLLWYDEGEERNRGNFPPRFSGRQFPNYSSELNVNALELEDSALYLCASSLWGPEAFFGQGTRLTVV.

This clone occurred once. The J gene is TRBJ1-1, the V gene TRBV18; 10 bases agree with TRBD1. The CDR3 covers 15 residues. Trimming at V came to 3 bases and at J to 5 bases, leaving 6 bases not matched to a gene. The germline CDR1 and CDR2 sequences are KGHSH and LQKENI. CDR3 coding DNA: TGTGCCAGCTCACCGACAGGGGGCCTAAGGACTGAAGCTTTCTTT. Protein product: CASSPTGGLRTEAFF.

V and J are TRBV2 and TRBJ2-7; D might be TRBD1 (5 bases). Per germline, CDR1 SNHLY and CDR2 FYNNEI. There are 14 residues in the CDR3. Trimming left V 7 bases short and J 7 bases short, with 20 bases between. The CDR3 sequence: CASTLPDGQGEQYF. CDR3 DNA sequence: TGTGCCAGCACCCTGCCGGACGGCCAGGGAGAGCAGTACTTC.

This clone was observed a few times. This rearrangement joins TRBV18 to TRBJ1-2, with D perhaps TRBD1 (5 bases). Germline loops: CDR1 KGHSH, CDR2 LQKENI. V lost 1 base, J lost 2 bases, and 8 bases lay in between. The CDR3 runs 14 residues. CDR3 protein: CASSPQAGNYGYTF. CDR3 sequence (DNA): TGTGCCAGCTCACCACAGGCAGGGAACTATGGCTACACCTTC. The full variable domain, in which reference TRBV18 and TRBJ1-2 provide the parts outside the CDR3, is NAGVMQNPRHLVRRRGQEARLRCSPMKGHSHVYWYRQLPEEGLKFMVYLQKENIIDESGMPKERFSAEFPKEGPSILRIQQVVRGDSAAYFCASSPQAGNYGYTFGSGTRLTVV.

This chain connects TRBV30 to TRBJ1-2; weak D call: TRBD1 (6 bases). V gave up 2 bases and J gave up 5 bases, with 9 bases separating them. The V gene's germline CDR1 is GTSNPN and CDR2 SVGIG (reference sequence). The length of the CDR3 is 12 residues. CDR3 protein: CAWSPGEYGYTF. In DNA form, the CDR3 reads TGTGCCTGGAGTCCAGGGGAGTATGGCTACACCTTC.

The chain couples TRBV6-1 to TRBJ1-2; 11 nucleotides line up with TRBD1. Trimming cost V 3 bases and J 3 bases; bases outside gene matches: 15. The CDR3 is 19 residues long. Looked up from germline, CDR1 is MNHNS and CDR2 is SASEGT. DNA for the CDR3: TGTGCCAGCAGTGATCACGTTCGACCGGGACAGGGGGACTACTATGGCTACACCTTC. As protein: CASSDHVRPGQGDYYGYTF.

The chain combines TRBV11-2 with TRBJ1-1; D call uncertain. The germline V and J ends were trimmed by 5 bases and 8 bases, with 12 bases remaining between them. The germline V gene has CDR1 SGHAT and CDR2 FQNNGV. The CDR3 is made up of 12 amino acids. CDR3 residues: CASSKTTGEAFF. For the CDR3, the DNA is TGTGCCAGCAGCAAAACAACCGGGGAAGCTTTCTTT.

The chain employs TRBV27 and TRBJ1-6; 8 bases agree with TRBD1. With 2 bases clipped from V and 7 bases from J, the junction kept 4 bases outside the gene matches. Germline CDR1 is MNHEY and CDR2 is SMNVEV (reference sequence). The CDR3 is 15 amino acids. The CDR3 DNA is TGTGCCAGCAGTTTACTACAGGGGGAAAATTCACCCCTCCACTTT. As protein: CASSLLQGENSPLHF.

This clone was observed a few times. The chain uses TRBV4-2 and TRBJ2-5; TRBD2 aligns across 10 bases. The V gene end was trimmed by 1 base and the J gene end by 4 bases; junction bases not matched to a gene: 12. In germline, CDR1 is LGHNA, CDR2 YNFKEQ. The CDR3 covers 18 residues. CDR3: CASSQAPEASGSRETQYF. CDR3 nucleotide sequence: TGTGCCAGCAGCCAAGCCCCCGAGGCTAGCGGGAGTCGAGAGACCCAGTACTTC.